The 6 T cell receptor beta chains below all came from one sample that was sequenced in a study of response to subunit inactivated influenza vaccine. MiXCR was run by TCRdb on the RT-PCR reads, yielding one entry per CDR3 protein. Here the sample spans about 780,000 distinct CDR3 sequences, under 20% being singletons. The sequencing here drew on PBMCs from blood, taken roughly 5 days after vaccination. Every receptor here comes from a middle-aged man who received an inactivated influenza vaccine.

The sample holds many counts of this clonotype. The CDR3, as DNA: TGCAGTGCTTCCGAGGGGGGGACCCTCACCGGGGAGCTGTTTTTT. It specifies CSASEGGTLTGELFF. The V and J genes are TRBV20-1 and TRBJ2-2; possible D gene TRBD2, 7 bases. Looked up from germline, CDR1 is DFQATT and CDR2 is SNEGSKA (reference sequence). Trimming left V 5 bases short and J 4 bases short, with 17 bases between. The CDR3 runs to 15 residues.

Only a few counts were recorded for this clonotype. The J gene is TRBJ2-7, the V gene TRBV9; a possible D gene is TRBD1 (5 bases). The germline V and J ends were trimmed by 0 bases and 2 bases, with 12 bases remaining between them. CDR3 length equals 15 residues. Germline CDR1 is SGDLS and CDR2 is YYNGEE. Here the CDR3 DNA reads TGTGCCAGCAGCGTAGAGGGCAGGGTGACCTACGAGCAGTACTTC. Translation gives CASSVEGRVTYEQYF.

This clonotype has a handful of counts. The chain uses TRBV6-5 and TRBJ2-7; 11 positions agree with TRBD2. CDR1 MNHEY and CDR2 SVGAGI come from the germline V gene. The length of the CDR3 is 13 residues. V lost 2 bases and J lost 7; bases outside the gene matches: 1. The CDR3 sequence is CASSYGTSGEQYF. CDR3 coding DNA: TGTGCCAGCAGTTACGGGACTAGCGGAGAGCAGTACTTC.

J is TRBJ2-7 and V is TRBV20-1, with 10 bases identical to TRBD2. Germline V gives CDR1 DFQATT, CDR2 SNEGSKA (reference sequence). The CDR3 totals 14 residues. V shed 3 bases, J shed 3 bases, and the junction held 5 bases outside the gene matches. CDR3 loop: CSARGTSVDYEQYF. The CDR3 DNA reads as TGCAGTGCTAGGGGGACTAGCGTCGACTACGAGCAGTACTTC.

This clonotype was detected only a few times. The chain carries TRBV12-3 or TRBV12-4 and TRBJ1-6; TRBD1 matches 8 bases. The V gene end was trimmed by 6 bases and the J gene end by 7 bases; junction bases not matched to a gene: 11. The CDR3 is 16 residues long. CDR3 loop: CASRPAAGGRNSPLHF. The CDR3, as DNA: TGTGCCAGCAGACCCGCTGCAGGGGGCCGGAATTCACCCCTCCACTTT.

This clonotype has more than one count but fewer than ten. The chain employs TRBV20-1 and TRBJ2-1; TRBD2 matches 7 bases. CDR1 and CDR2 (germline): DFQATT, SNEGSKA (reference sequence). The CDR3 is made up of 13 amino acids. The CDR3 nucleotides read TGCAGCCAAACAAGCGGGACCTACAATGAGCAGTTCTTC. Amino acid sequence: CSQTSGTYNEQFF.